One sample yielded the 23 T cell receptor beta chains listed below, sequenced in a study of vaccination effects on CD4 cells after COVID-19. For these receptors, no antigen is known. Within the ViraFEST assay, antigen-specific CD4+ T cells underwent expansion with viral peptide pools prior to sequencing. Upon completion of about eleven days in culture, CD4+ T cells were isolated. It was between March and December 2020 that the person had a SARS-CoV-2 infection confirmed by PCR. Each participant was administered two doses of either the BNT162b2 or the mRNA-1273 vaccine. Generated by immunoSEQ multiplex PCR, the TCRdb table keeps only in-frame clones and is missing some. The sample lists 11,000 to 15,000 clones, about 78% occurring once. The sequences come from CD4+ T cells from PBMCs cultured with SARS-CoV-2 spike peptides, collected after COVID-19 vaccination. The origin of the receptors is a human donor who had a prior SARS-CoV-2 infection.

A few counts support this clone. The rearrangement links TRBV2 to TRBJ1-2; 8 bases align to TRBD1. Trimming at V came to 10 bases and at J to 0 bases, leaving 4 bases not matched to a gene. CDR1 SNHLY and CDR2 FYNNEI come from the germline V gene. The CDR3 spans 13 residues. Written as DNA, the CDR3 is TGTGCCACCTCGACAGGGGCTAACTATGGCTACACCTTC. Protein product: CATSTGANYGYTF.

The DNA for the CDR3 is TGTGCCTGGAGTGTAGGGGGGGTTGAAGCTTTCTTT. Translated, it gives CAWSVGGVEAFF. The gene calls are TRBV30 and TRBJ1-1, with D possibly TRBD1 on 6 matching bases. Looked up from germline, CDR1 is GTSNPN and CDR2 is SVGIG (reference sequence). This CDR3 comprises 12 residues. The V end lost 0 bases, the J end lost 7 bases, and 9 bases lay between the germline ends.

This clone was observed a single time. V is TRBV6-5 and J is TRBJ2-2; TRBD1 aligns across 8 bases. The CDR3 totals 15 residues. V dropped 9 bases and J dropped 9; count of bases not matched to a gene: 15. The V gene's germline CDR1 is MNHEY and CDR2 SVGAGI. CDR3 loop: CARTTRDRKGRELFF. CDR3 DNA: TGTGCCAGAACCACCCGGGACAGGAAGGGCCGGGAGCTGTTTTTT.

This clone has more than one count but fewer than ten. V is TRBV5-1 and J is TRBJ2-7, with 9 bases that match TRBD2. CDR3 size: 15 residues. The germline CDR1 and CDR2 sequences are SGHRS and YFSETQ. V shed 5 bases, J shed 9 bases, and the junction held 15 bases outside the gene matches. DNA for the CDR3: TGCGCCAGCAGGCCGCTCGCACTAGCGGGTGCAGTGCAGTACTTC. Protein sequence: CASRPLALAGAVQYF.

The chain carries TRBV7-3 and TRBJ2-5, with D possibly being TRBD1 (6 bases). The length of the CDR3 is 13 residues. Trimming took 5 bases from V and 7 from J, leaving 14 bases between them. Germline V gene lookup returns CDR1 SGHTA and CDR2 FQGTGA. CDR3 nucleotide sequence: TGTGCCAGCAGCCTGACAGGAGCGGCGACCCAGTACTTC. The encoded protein is CASSLTGAATQYF.

J is TRBJ1-4 and V is TRBV27, with D maybe TRBD1 (5 bases). This CDR3 is 18 amino acids long. Germline CDR1 reads MNHEY; CDR2 reads SMNVEV (reference sequence). V was shortened by 4 bases and J by 0 bases, with 18 bases between the two germline ends. The CDR3 here is CASSSQGLLAATNEKLFF. The CDR3 DNA is TGTGCCAGCAGTTCCCAGGGTCTCTTGGCGGCAACTAATGAAAAACTGTTTTTT.

V and J are TRBV5-1 and TRBJ2-7; D may be TRBD1 or TRBD2 (5 bases each). CDR3 length: 12 amino acids. V gave up 4 bases and J gave up 2 bases, with 7 bases separating them. Germline CDR1 and CDR2: SGHRS and YFSETQ. CDR3 DNA sequence: TGCGCCAGCAGCAGGGACGCCTACGAGCAGTACTTC. Protein product: CASSRDAYEQYF.

CDR3 in amino acids: CASSLARGVGYNEQFF. DNA of the CDR3: TGTGCCAGCAGCTTGGCCCGGGGGGTGGGATACAATGAGCAGTTCTTC. The rearrangement uses TRBV5-6 and TRBJ2-1; 7 nucleotides align to TRBD2. The CDR3 runs to 16 residues. The germline V gene encodes CDR1 SGHDT and CDR2 YYEEEE. V lost 0 bases, J lost 4 bases, and 7 bases stayed unmatched.

The chain joins TRBV6-5 to TRBJ2-3; D not resolved. Trimming removed 10 bases at V and 2 bases at J, with 16 bases between. CDR1 is MNHEY and CDR2 is SVGAGI in the germline V gene. The CDR3 length is 14 residues. Written as DNA, the CDR3 is TGTGCCACAGCCCTCGGCCCCTACACAGATACGCAGTATTTT. Protein sequence: CATALGPYTDTQYF.

This sequence joins TRBV30 and TRBJ1-6; perhaps TRBD1 as D (5 bases). The ends were cut back, 0 bases at V and 7 bases at J, with 13 bases in the middle. Per the germline V gene, CDR1 is GTSNPN and CDR2 is SVGIG (reference sequence). The length of the CDR3 is 15 residues. The CDR3, as DNA: TGTGCCTGGAGTGTACTCGGACGGGGGAATTCACCCCTCCACTTT. Translation: CAWSVLGRGNSPLHF.

About this clone: One end of the junction is discordant with germline, which a read error may explain. This sequence joins TRBV28 and TRBJ2-7, with 8 bases fitting TRBD1. This CDR3 comprises 12 residues. Germline values: CDR1 MDHEN, CDR2 SYDVKM. The chain's CDR3 is CASSRGRYGQYF. The CDR3 nucleotides read TGTGCCAGCAGCAGGGGGCGATACGGGCAGTACTTC. The variable domain in full, completed from reference TRBV28 and TRBJ2-7, reads DVKVTQSSRYLVKRTGEKVFLECVQDMDHENMFWYRQDPGLGLRLIYFSYDVKMKEKGDIPEGYSVSREKKERFSLILESASTNQTSMYLCASSRGRYGQYFGPGTRLTVT.

The chain uses TRBV6-2 or TRBV6-3 and TRBJ2-5; 8 nucleotides match TRBD2. With V trimmed by 6 bases and J by 2 bases, 8 bases remained unmatched. The CDR3 loop spans 15 amino acids. Looked up from germline, CDR1 is MNHEY and CDR2 is SVGEGT. DNA for the CDR3: TGTGCCAGCAGCCAACGGGGGGGAAGGCAAGAGACCCAGTACTTC. This sequence encodes CASSQRGGRQETQYF.

This chain connects TRBV4-2 to TRBJ2-1; 9 nucleotides agree with TRBD2. The CDR3 contains 15 residues. With V trimmed by 1 base and J by 8 bases, 6 bases remained unmatched. Germline CDR1 LGHNA, CDR2 YNFKEQ. The CDR3 coding sequence is TGTGCCAGCAGCCAAGGGCGGGTAGCGGGAGATGAGCAGTTCTTC. Amino acids: CASSQGRVAGDEQFF.

V usage is TRBV15 and J usage is TRBJ2-2; D might be TRBD2 (5 bases). CDR3 size: 13 residues. Trimming took 8 bases from V and 4 from J, leaving 11 bases between them. Germline V gives CDR1 LNHNV, CDR2 YYDKDF (reference sequence). The CDR3, as DNA: TGTGCCACCCCTGCGGGTGCCACCGGGGAGCTGTTTTTT. Translated, it gives CATPAGATGELFF.

Turning to this clone: A junction boundary mismatches the germline segment, possibly from a read error. The rearrangement links TRBV29-1 to TRBJ1-1, with TRBD1 matching 10 bases. Germline values: CDR1 SQVTM, CDR2 ANQGSEA. The CDR3 is 10 amino acids. Written as DNA, the CDR3 is TGCAGCGGGGGACAGGGGCCCCTCGTCTTT. Translation: CSGGQGPLVF.

The V and J genes are TRBV11-2 and TRBJ2-1; 12 positions agree with TRBD2. The V gene's germline CDR1 is SGHAT and CDR2 FQNNGV. The CDR3 has 16 amino acids. V shed 1 base, J shed 6 bases, and the junction held 4 bases outside the gene matches. CDR3 in DNA: TGTGCCAGCAGCTTAGCCCTAGCGGGAGGGCCCAATGAGCAGTTCTTC. Residues: CASSLALAGGPNEQFF.

This chain joins TRBV3-1 (or the pseudogene TRBV3-2) and TRBJ1-1; D not resolved. V lost 0 bases, J lost 4 bases, and 3 bases lay in between. Germline assignment: CDR1 LGHDT and CDR2 YNNKEL (reference sequence). The CDR3 length is 12 residues. CDR3 protein: CASSQDATEAFF. The CDR3 DNA reads as TGTGCCAGCAGCCAAGACGCCACTGAAGCTTTCTTT.

V usage is TRBV15 and J usage is TRBJ1-5; the D gene is possibly TRBD1 (5 bases). V was shortened by 9 bases and J by 0 bases, with 15 bases between the two germline ends. The CDR3 loop spans 15 amino acids. Germline V CDR1 and CDR2: LNHNV, YYDKDF (reference sequence). The CDR3 sequence: CATRVPGTSNQPQHF. In nucleotides, the CDR3 is TGTGCCACACGCGTACCGGGGACTAGCAATCAGCCCCAGCATTTT.

The rearrangement joins TRBV30 to TRBJ2-4, with D unclear. The CDR3 contains 14 residues. Looked up from germline, CDR1 is GTSNPN and CDR2 is SVGIG (reference sequence). The V end was cut by 4 bases, the J end by 0 bases, with 10 bases between. The CDR3 nucleotides read TGTGCCTGGAAGGAGAACCTAGCCAAAAACATTCAGTACTTC. It is translated as CAWKENLAKNIQYF.

Here the CDR3 reads CASSRTDRGYTDTQYF. The CDR3 DNA sequence: TGCGCCAGCAGCCGGACGGACAGGGGGTACACAGATACGCAGTATTTT. The chain is built from TRBV4-1 and TRBJ2-3; 10 bases map to TRBD1. The CDR3 totals 16 residues. The germline gives CDR1 MGHRA, CDR2 YSYEKL. Trimming took 4 bases from V and 2 from J; bases not matched to a gene: 6.

The gene calls are TRBV5-1 and TRBJ1-4; 7 nucleotides line up with TRBD1. Germline CDR1 reads SGHRS; CDR2 reads YFSETQ. The CDR3 sequence is 16 residues long. With V trimmed by 0 bases and J by 3 bases, 5 bases remained unmatched. CDR3 in DNA: TGCGCCAGCAGCTTGGCATGGGGACAGTCTAATGAAAAACTGTTTTTT. It translates to CASSLAWGQSNEKLFF.

The chain combines TRBV7-2 with TRBJ2-1, with a tentative D call TRBD2 (7 bases). The CDR3 has 15 amino acids. CDR1 SGHTA and CDR2 FQGNSA come from the germline V gene. V gave up 7 bases and J gave up 4 bases, with 17 bases separating them. The CDR3 loop reads CASTPPGGLYNEQFF. The DNA for the CDR3 is TGTGCCAGCACCCCCCCCGGGGGGCTTTACAATGAGCAGTTCTTC.

The chain combines TRBV4-3 with TRBJ2-1; D is perhaps TRBD2 (5 bases). CDR3 length: 16 amino acids. The germline V gene has CDR1 LGHNA and CDR2 YSLEER. Trimming left V 3 bases short and J 1 base short, with 13 bases between. CDR3 sequence reads: CASSQDSTRSYNEQFF. CDR3 DNA sequence: TGCGCCAGCAGCCAGGACTCGACTCGGTCCTACAATGAGCAGTTCTTC.